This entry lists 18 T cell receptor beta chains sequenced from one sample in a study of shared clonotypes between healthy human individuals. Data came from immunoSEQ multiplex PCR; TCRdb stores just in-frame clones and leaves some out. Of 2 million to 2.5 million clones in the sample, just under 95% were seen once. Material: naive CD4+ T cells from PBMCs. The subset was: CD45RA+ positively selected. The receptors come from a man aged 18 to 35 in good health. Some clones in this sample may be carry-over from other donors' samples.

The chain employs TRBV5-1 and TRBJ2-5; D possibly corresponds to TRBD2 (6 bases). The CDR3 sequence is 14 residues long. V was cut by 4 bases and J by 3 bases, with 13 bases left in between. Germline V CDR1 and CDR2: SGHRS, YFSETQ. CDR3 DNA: TGCGCCAGCAGCCCCCGGGACTCCAAAGAGACCCAGTACTTC. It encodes CASSPRDSKETQYF.

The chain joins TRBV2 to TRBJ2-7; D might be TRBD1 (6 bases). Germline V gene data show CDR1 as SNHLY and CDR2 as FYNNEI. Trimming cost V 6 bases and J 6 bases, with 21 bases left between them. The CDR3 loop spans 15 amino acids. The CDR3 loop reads CASRDLGGEWREQYF. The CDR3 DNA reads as TGTGCCAGCAGGGACCTAGGGGGAGAGTGGCGCGAGCAGTACTTC.

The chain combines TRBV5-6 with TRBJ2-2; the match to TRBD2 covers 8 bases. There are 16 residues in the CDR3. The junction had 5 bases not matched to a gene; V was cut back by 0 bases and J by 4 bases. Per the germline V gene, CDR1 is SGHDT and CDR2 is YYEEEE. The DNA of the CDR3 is TGTGCCAGCAGCTTGGCCGGGGGGGCCGGCACCGGGGAGCTGTTTTTT. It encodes CASSLAGGAGTGELFF.

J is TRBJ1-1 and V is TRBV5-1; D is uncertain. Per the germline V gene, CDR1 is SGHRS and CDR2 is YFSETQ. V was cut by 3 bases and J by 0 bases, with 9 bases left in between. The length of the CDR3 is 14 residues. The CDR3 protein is CASSSDYMNTEAFF. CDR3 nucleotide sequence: TGCGCCAGCAGCTCGGACTATATGAACACTGAAGCTTTCTTT.

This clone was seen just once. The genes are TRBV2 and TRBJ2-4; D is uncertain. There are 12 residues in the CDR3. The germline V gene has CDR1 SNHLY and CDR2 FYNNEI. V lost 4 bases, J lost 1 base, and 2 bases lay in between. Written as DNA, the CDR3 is TGTGCCAGCAGTGTGGCCAAAAACATTCAGTACTTC. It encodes CASSVAKNIQYF.

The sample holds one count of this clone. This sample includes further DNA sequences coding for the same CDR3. CDR3: CASSRTGQETQYF. Here the CDR3 DNA reads TGTGCCAGCTCACGGACAGGACAAGAGACCCAGTACTTC. V is TRBV18 and J is TRBJ2-5, with 7 positions matching TRBD1. The CDR3 spans 13 residues. The ends lost 4 bases at V and 2 bases at J; junction bases unmatched: 1. Germline V gene lookup returns CDR1 KGHSH and CDR2 LQKENI. Variable domain in full (rest from reference TRBV18 and TRBJ2-5): NAGVMQNPRHLVRRRGQEARLRCSPMKGHSHVYWYRQLPEEGLKFMVYLQKENIIDESGMPKERFSAEFPKEGPSILRIQQVVRGDSAAYFCASSRTGQETQYFGPGTRLLVL.

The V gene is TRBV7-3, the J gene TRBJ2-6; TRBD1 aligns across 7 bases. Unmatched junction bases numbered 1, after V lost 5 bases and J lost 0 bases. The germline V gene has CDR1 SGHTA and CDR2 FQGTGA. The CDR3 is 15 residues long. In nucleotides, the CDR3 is TGTGCCAGCAGCAGACAGGGCTCTGGGGCCAACGTCCTGACTTTC. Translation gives CASSRQGSGANVLTF.

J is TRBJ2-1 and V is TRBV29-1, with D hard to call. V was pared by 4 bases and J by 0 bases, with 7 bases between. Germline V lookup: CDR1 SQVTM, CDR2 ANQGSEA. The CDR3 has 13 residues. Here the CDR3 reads CSVATASYNEQFF. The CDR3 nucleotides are TGCAGCGTTGCCACCGCCTCCTACAATGAGCAGTTCTTC.

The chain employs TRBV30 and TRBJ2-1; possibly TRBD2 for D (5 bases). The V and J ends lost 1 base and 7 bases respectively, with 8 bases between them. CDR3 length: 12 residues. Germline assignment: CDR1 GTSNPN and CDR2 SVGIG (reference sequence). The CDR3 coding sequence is TGTGCCTGGAGTGGGACTGGTAATGAGCAGTTCTTC. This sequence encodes CAWSGTGNEQFF.

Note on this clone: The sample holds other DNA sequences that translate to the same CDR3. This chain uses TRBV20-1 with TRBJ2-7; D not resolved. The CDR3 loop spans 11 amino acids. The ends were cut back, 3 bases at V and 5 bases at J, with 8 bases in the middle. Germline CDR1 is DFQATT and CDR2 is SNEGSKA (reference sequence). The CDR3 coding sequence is TGCAGTGCTAGTAGGCGTGACGAGCAGTACTTC. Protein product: CSASRRDEQYF.

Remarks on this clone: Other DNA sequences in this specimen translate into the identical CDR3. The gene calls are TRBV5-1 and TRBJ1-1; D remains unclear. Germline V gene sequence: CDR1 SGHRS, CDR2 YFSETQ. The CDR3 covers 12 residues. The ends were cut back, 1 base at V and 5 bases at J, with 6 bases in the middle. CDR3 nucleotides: TGCGCCAGCAGCTTGTCGTCAACTGAAGCTTTCTTT. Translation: CASSLSSTEAFF.

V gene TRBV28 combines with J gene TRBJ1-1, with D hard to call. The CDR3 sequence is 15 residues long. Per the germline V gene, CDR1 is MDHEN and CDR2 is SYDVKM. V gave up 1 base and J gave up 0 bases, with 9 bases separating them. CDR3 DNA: TGTGCCAGCAGTTTATCTACCAGAGTGAACACTGAAGCTTTCTTT. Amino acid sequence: CASSLSTRVNTEAFF.

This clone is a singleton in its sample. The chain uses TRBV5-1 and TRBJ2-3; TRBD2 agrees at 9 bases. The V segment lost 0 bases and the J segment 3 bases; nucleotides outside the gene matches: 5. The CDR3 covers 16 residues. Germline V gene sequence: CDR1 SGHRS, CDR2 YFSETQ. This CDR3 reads CASSLELAGDTDTQYF. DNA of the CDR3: TGCGCCAGCAGCTTGGAGTTAGCGGGAGATACAGATACGCAGTATTTT.

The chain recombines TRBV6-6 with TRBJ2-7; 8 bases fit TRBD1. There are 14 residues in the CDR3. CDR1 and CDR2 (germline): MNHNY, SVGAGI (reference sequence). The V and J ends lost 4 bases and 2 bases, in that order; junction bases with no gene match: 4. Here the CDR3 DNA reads TGTGCCAGCAGTTTGGACAGGGCGACCTACGAGCAGTACTTC. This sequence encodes CASSLDRATYEQYF.

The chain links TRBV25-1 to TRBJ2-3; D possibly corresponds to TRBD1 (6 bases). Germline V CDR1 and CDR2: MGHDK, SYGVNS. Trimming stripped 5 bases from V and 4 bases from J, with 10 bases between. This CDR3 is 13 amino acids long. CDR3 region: CASSLPGADTQYF. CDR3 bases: TGTGCCAGCAGTTTGCCAGGGGCAGATACGCAGTATTTT.

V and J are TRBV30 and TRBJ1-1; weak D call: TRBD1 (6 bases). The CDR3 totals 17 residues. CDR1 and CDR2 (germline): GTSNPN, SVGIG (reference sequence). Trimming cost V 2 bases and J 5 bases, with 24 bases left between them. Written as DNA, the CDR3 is TGTGCCTGGAGTCTCCCCGAGGAGAAGGGGGGAGGGACTGAAGCTTTCTTT. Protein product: CAWSLPEEKGGGTEAFF.

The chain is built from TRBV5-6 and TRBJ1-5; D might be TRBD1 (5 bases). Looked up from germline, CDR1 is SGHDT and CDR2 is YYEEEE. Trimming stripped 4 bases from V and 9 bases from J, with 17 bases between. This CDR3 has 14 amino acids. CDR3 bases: TGTGCCAGCAGCGGGGCGGGGGTTAGAGGGCCCCAGCATTTT. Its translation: CASSGAGVRGPQHF.

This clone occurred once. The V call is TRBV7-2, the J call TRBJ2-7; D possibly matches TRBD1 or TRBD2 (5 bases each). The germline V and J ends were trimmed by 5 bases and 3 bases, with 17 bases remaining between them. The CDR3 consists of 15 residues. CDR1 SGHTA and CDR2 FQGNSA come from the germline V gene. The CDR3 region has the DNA TGTGCCAGCAGCACAAAGGGAGCAGGGCGCTACGAGCAGTACTTC. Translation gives CASSTKGAGRYEQYF. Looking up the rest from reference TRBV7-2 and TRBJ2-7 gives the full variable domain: GAGVSQSPSNKVTEKGKDVELRCDPISGHTALYWYRQSLGQGLEFLIYFQGNSAPDKSGLPSDRFSAERTGGSVSTLTIQRTQQEDSAVYLCASSTKGAGRYEQYFGPGTRLTVT.